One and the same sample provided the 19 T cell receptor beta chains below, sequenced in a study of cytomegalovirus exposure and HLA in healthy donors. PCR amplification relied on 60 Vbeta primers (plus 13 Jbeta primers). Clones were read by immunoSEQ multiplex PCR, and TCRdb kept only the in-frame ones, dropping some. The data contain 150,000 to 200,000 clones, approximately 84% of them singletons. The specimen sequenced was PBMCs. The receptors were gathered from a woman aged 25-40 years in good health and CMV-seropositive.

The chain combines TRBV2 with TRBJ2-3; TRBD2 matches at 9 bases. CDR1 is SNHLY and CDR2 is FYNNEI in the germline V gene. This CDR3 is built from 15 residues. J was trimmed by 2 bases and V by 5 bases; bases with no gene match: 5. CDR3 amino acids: CASSLQRGDTDTQYF. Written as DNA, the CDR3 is TGTGCCAGCAGTCTCCAGCGGGGGGACACAGATACGCAGTATTTT.

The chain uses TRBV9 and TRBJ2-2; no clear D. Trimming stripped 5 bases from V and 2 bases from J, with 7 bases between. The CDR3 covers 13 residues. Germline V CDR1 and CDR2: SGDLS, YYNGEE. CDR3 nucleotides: TGTGCCAGCAGTTGGAGTAACACCGGGGAGCTGTTTTTT. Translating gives CASSWSNTGELFF.

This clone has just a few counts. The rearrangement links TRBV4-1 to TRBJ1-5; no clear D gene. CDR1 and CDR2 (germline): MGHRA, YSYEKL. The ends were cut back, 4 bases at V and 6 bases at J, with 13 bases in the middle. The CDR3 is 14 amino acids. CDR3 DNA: TGCGCCAGCAGCCGCAGCAGCTCAGGTCAGCCCCAGCATTTT. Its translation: CASSRSSSGQPQHF.

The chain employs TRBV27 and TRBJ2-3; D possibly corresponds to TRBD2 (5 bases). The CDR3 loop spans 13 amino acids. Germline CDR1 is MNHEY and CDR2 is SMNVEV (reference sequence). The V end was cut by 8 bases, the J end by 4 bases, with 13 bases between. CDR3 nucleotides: TGTGCCAGCCGACCGGGAAGCGCAGATACGCAGTATTTT. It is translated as CASRPGSADTQYF.

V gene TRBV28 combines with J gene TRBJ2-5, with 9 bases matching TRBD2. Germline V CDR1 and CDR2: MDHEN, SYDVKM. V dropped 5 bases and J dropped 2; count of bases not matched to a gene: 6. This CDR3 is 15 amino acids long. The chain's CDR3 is CASSPLAGKQETQYF. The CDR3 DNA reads TGTGCCAGCAGTCCCCTAGCGGGGAAGCAAGAGACCCAGTACTTC.

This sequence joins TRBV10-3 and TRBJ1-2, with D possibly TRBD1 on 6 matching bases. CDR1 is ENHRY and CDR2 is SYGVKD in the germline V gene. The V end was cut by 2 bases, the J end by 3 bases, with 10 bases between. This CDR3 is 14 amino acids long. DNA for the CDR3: TGTGCCATCAGTGAGGACAGGAAAGACTATGGCTACACCTTC. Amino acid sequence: CAISEDRKDYGYTF.

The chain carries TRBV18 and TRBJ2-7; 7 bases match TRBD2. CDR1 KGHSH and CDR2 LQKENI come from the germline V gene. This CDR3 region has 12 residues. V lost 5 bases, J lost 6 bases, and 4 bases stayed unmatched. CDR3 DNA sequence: TGTGCCAGCTCAACTCGGACTAGCGAGCAGTACTTC. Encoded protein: CASSTRTSEQYF.

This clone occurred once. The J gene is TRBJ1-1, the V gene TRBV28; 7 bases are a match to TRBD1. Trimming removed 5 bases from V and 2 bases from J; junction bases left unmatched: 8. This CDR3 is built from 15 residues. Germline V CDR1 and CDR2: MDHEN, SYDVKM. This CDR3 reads CASSPLAGGNTEAFF. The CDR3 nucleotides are TGTGCCAGCAGTCCCCTAGCAGGGGGTAACACTGAAGCTTTCTTT. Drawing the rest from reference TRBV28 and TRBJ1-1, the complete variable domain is DVKVTQSSRYLVKRTGEKVFLECVQDMDHENMFWYRQDPGLGLRLIYFSYDVKMKEKGDIPEGYSVSREKKERFSLILESASTNQTSMYLCASSPLAGGNTEAFFGQGTRLTVV.

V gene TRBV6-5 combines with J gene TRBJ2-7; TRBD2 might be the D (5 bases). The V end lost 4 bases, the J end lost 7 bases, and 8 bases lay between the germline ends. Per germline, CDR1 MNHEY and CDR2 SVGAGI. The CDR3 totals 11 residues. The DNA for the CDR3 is TGTGCCAGCAGTTCCCCGGGGGAGCAGTACTTC. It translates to CASSSPGEQYF.

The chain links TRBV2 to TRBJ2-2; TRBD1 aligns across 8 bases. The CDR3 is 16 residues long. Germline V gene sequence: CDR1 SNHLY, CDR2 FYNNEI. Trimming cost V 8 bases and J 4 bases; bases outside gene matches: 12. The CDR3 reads CASGGQGGGITGELFF. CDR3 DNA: TGTGCCAGCGGTGGACAGGGAGGAGGTATCACCGGGGAGCTGTTTTTT.

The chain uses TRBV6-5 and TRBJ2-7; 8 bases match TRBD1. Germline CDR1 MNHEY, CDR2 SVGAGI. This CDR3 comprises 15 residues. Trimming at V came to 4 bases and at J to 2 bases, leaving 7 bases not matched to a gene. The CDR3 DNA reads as TGTGCCAGCAGTTTAGACAGGGGTTTCACCTACGAGCAGTACTTC. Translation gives CASSLDRGFTYEQYF.

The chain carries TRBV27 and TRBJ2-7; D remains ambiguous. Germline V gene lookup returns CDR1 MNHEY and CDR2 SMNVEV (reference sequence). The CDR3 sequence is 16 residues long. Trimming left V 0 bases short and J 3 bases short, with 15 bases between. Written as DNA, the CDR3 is TGTGCCAGCAGTTTATCAGGCGGATCTCGAAACTACGAGCAGTACTTC. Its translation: CASSLSGGSRNYEQYF.

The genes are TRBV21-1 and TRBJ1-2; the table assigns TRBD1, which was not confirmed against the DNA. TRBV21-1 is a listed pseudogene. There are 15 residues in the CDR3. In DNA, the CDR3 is TGTGCCAGCAGCAAATATAGGACAGAACGATATGGCTACACCTTC. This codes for CASSKYRTERYGYTF.

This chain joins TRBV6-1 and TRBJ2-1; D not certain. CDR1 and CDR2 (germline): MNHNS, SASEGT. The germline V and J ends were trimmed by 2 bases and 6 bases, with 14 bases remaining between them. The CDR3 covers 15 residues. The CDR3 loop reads CASSESTYPLNEQFF. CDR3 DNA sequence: TGTGCCAGCAGTGAATCAACATATCCCCTCAATGAGCAGTTCTTC.

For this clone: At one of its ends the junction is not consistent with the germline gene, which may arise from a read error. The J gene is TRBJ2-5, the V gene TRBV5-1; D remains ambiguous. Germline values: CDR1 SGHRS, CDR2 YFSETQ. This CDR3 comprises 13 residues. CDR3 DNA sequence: TGCGCCAGCAGCACCAGGATGCAAGAGACCCAATACTTC. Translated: CASSTRMQETQYF.

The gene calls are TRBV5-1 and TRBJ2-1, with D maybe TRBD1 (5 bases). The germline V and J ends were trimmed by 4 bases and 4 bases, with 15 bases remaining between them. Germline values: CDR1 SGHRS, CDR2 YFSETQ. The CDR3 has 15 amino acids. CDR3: CASSPWQGPYNEQFF. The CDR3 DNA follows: TGCGCCAGCAGCCCTTGGCAGGGTCCGTACAATGAGCAGTTCTTC. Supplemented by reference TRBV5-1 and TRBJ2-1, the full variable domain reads KAGVTQTPRYLIKTRGQQVTLSCSPISGHRSVSWYQQTPGQGLQFLFEYFSETQRNKGNFPGRFSGRQFSNSRSEMNVSTLELGDSALYLCASSPWQGPYNEQFFGPGTRLTVL.

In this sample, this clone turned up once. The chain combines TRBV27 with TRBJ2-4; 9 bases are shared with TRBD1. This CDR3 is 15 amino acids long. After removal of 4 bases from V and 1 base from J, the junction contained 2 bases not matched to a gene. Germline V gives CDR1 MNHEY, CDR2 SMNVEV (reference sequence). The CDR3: CASSWDREAKNIQYF. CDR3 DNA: TGTGCCAGCAGTTGGGACAGGGAGGCCAAAAACATTCAGTACTTC.

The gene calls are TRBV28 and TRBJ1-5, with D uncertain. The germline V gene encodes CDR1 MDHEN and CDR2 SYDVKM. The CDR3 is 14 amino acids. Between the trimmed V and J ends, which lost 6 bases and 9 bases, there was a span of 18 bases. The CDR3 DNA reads TGTGCCAGCAGCCCGACCCCCAGTGGAGGGCCCCAGCATTTT. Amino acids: CASSPTPSGGPQHF.

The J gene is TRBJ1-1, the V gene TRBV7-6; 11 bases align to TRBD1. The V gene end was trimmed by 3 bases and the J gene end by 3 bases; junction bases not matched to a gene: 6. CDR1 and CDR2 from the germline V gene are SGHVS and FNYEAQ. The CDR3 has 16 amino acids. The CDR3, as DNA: TGTGCCAGCAGCTTCACCGGGACAGGGGGGGACACTGAAGCTTTCTTT. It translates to CASSFTGTGGDTEAFF.